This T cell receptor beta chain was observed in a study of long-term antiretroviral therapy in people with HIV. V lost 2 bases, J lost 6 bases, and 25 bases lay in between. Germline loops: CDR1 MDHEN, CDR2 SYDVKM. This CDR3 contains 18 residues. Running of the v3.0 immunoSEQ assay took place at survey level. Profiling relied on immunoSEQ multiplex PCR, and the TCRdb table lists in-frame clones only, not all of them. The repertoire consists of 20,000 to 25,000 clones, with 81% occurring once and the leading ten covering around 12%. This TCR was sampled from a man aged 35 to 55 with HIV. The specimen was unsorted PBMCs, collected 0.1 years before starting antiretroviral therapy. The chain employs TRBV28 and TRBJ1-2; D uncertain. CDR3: CASSLKDGLPKLGNGYTF. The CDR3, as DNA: TGTGCCAGCAGTTTAAAGGACGGACTACCCAAATTGGGAAATGGCTACACCTTC.